Sequencing of this T cell receptor beta chain was carried out in a study of Ad26.COV2.S vaccination and SARS-CoV-2 variants. Study at large: Each vaccinee took Ad26.COV2.S intramuscularly, once or twice 56 days apart. General study results and limits: Vaccine and placebo groups showed comparable non-spike TCR breadth.

To note about this clone: No antigen is known for it.

CDR1 is SGHRS, CDR2 YFSETQ, per germline. With 3 bases clipped from V and 3 bases from J, the junction kept 5 bases outside the gene matches. The CDR3 has 15 residues. Treatment defined: roughly 19 received Ad26.COV2.S at low or high dose, single or two shots; several received placebo; per-sample allocation not given. The study sampled participants on day 63 after the first vaccine or placebo injection. Expression of Wuhan-strain SARS-CoV-2 spike came from the Ad26 vector that formed the vaccine. Here immunoSEQ multiplex PCR was the method, and the copy in TCRdb shows in-frame clones only, minus some. The sample contains roughly 400,000 clones, approximately 92% of which appear only once.

This sequence originates from a person aged 18-65 years who received the Ad26.COV2.S COVID-19 vaccine or a placebo. The source material was peripheral blood, sampled in a trial of Ad26.COV2.S vaccine versus placebo. This chain connects TRBV5-1 to TRBJ1-5; TRBD1 matches 8 bases. In DNA, the CDR3 is TGCGCCAGCAGCTGGCGGGACAGGAACAATCAGCCCCAGCATTTT. It encodes CASSWRDRNNQPQHF. Full variable domain (rest looked up from reference TRBV5-1 and TRBJ1-5): KAGVTQTPRYLIKTRGQQVTLSCSPISGHRSVSWYQQTPGQGLQFLFEYFSETQRNKGNFPGRFSGRQFSNSRSEMNVSTLELGDSALYLCASSWRDRNNQPQHFGDGTRLSIL.